This T cell receptor (beta chain) was profiled in a study of T cell repertoires in cytomegalovirus infection. Study-level findings and limits: Dominating the ex vivo response were HLA-C-restricted CMV-specific TCR beta clonotypes.

This clonotype was counted between two and nine times. What it recognizes is unknown. One entry per CDR3 protein, called by TCRdb with MiXCR from the reads. The sample records about 260,000 distinct CDR3 sequences, around 13% being singletons. Looked up from germline, CDR1 is LGHNA and CDR2 is YNFKEQ. CDR3 size: 14 residues. Trimming removed 0 bases from V and 1 base from J, with 6 bases in between. Material for sequencing was PBMCs. The V call is TRBV4-2, the J call TRBJ1-1, with D uncertain. This receptor was taken from a human donor in good health (CMV status not recorded). Some clones in this sample may be carry-over from other donors' samples. The CDR3 loop is CASSQDGPNTEAFF. Here the CDR3 DNA reads TGTGCCAGCAGCCAAGACGGGCCGAACACTGAAGCTTTCTTT.